This T cell receptor (beta chain) was profiled in a study of CD8+ T cells in alopecia areata. Study as a whole: Tofacitinib ran for 6 to 18 months before 6 months off drug. General study results and limits: Scalp clonality and expanded CD8+ clones among the top 100 were significantly decreased by tofacitinib. Clarity of TCR sharing across patients fell short of that in mice, possibly HLA-related. How baseline CD8+ expansion relates to response remains uncertain (there was one nonresponder).

As for this clone: Its antigen is unidentified.

Treatment meaning: oral pan-JAK inhibitor, 5-10 mg twice daily. Germline V gene data show CDR1 as SGHNT and CDR2 as YENEEA. CDR3 length equals 14 residues. The V end was cut by 1 base, the J end by 3 bases, with 10 bases between. RNA was isolated and reverse transcribed to cDNA, the sequencing template. Using immunoSEQ multiplex PCR, the repertoire was profiled, and TCRdb retains in-frame clones only, with some absent. The table lists approximately 150,000 clones, 60% to 75% of them singletons. V usage is TRBV11-3 and J usage is TRBJ2-7; D is unresolved. Material: CD4+ T cells sorted from blood, obtained at week 24, from a patient treated with tofacitinib. The receptor comes from a human donor with alopecia areata. The CDR3 DNA follows: TGTGCCAGCAGCTTAGGCGCCAGCTTCTACGAGCAGTACTTC. Its protein is CASSLGASFYEQYF.